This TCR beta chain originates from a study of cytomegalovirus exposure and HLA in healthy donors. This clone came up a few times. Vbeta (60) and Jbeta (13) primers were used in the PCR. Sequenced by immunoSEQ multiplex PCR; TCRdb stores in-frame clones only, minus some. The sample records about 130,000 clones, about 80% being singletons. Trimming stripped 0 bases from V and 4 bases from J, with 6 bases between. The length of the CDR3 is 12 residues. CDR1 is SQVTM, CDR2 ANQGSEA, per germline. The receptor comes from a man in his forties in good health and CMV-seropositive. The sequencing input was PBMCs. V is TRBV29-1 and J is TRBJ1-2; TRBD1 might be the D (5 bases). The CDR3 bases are TGCAGCGTTGAAGATGACAGCTATGGCTACACCTTC. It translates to CSVEDDSYGYTF.